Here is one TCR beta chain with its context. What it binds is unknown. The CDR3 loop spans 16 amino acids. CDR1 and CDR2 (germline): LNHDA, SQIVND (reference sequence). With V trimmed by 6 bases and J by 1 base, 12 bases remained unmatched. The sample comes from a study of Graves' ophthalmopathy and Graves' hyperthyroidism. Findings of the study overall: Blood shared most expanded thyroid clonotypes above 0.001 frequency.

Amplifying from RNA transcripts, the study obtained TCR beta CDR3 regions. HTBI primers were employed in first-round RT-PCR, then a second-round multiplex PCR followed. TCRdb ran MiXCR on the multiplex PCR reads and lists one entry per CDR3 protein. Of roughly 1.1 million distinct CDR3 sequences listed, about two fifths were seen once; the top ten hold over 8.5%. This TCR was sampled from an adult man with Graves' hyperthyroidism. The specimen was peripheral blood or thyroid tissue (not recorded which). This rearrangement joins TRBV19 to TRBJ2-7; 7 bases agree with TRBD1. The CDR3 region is CASSTPEGQVSYEQYF. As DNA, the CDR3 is TGTGCCAGTAGCACTCCCGAAGGACAGGTATCCTACGAGCAGTACTTC.